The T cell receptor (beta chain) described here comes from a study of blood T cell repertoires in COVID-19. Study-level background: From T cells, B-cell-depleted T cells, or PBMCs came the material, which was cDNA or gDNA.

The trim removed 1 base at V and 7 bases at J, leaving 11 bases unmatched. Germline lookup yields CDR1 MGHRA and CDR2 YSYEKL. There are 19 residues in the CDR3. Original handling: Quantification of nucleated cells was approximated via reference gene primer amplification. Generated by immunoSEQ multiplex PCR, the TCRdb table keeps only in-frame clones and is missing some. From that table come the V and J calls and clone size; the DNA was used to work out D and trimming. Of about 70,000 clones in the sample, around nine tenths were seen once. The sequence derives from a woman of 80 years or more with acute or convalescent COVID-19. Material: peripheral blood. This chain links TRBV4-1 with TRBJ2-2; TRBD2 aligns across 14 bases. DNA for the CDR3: TGCGCCAGCAGCCAAGGGGAGCGGACTAGCGGGAGGTTTGGCGGGGAGCTGTTTTTT. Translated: CASSQGERTSGRFGGELFF.